This T cell receptor beta chain stems from a study of breast tumors, draining lymph nodes, adjacent tissues listed by TCRdb under 2016. Notes on the research overall: In breast cancer patients, the study compared the TCR beta repertoires of tumor, adjacent nontumor tissue and axillary lymph nodes. The study was designed to assess the relationships and possible T-cell exchange between tumor, surrounding tissue and draining lymph node repertoires in human breast cancer.

Lymph node samples were obtained from the axillary draining lymph nodes of breast cancer patients. With regard to this clonotype: Its cognate antigen has yet to be identified. No clone much larger than this one lies a single base away; base qualities are absent.

The paper's findings and limits, for the study overall: The study presented the conclusion that tumor T cells originate in lymph nodes as consistent with a hypothesis, not as something directly demonstrated. Tumor T-cell repertoires showed less diversity than lymph node repertoires and more diversity than nontumor tissue repertoires, and tumor T-cell repertoires showed preferential V and J gene usage. The data were judged consistent with most tumor T cells deriving from the lymph node and then expanding within tumor tissue. Tumor and nontumor tissue repertoires were found to be significantly more similar in luminal-like than in basal-like breast cancer.

Its CDR3 holds 18 amino acids, cysteine through phenylalanine. The retained sequence is limited to the CDR3, 54 bases, with the frame set at the first base. V is reduced by 7 bases and J by 5 bases, leaving a spacing of 27 bases between them. CDR1 is given as SGHTA and CDR2 as FQGNSA, both from the germline V gene. These reads were obtained on an Illumina HiSeq 2000. TCR beta chain libraries were generated through multiplex PCR amplification. The amplified TCR beta chain products were analyzed by high-throughput sequencing. TCRdb's own reprocessing of the public reads used fastp at Q25 and MiXCR and kept productive beta chains. A single entry per CDR3 protein holds the most common genes and DNA from its merged rows. The sample records approximately 300,000 distinct CDR3 sequences, 30% of which are singletons. The ten top clones hold roughly 1.1% of the sample.

This sequence uses TRBV7-2 and TRBJ2-1, with a tentative D gene TRBD1 over 6 matching bases. This TCR derives from a female donor with breast cancer. Some clones in this sample may be carry-over from other donors' samples. The material sequenced was axillary lymph node tissue. DNA sequence: TGTGCCAGCACCATTAGCGACATGGGGGCGGGTACCCACAATGAGCAGTTCTTC. This sequence encodes CASTISDMGAGTHNEQFF.